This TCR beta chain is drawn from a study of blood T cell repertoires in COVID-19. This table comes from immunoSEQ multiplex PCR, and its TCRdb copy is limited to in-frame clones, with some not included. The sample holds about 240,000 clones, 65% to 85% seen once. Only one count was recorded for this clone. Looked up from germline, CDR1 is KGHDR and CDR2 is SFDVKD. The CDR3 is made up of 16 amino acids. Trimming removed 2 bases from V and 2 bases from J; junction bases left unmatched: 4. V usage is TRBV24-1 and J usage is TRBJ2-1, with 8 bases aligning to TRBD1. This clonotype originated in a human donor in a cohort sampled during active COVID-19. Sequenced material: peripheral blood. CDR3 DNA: TGTGCCACCAGTGATTCAAACAGGGGGACCTACAATGAGCAGTTCTTC. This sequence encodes CATSDSNRGTYNEQFF.